The rows below give T cell receptor beta chains drawn from one sample of a study of cytomegalovirus exposure and HLA in healthy donors. Method: immunoSEQ multiplex PCR; TCRdb's copy keeps in-frame clones and lacks some. Of more than 140,000 clones listed, about 80% are singletons. The sample consisted of PBMCs. The receptors originated from a woman aged 40 to 50 in good health and CMV-seronegative. Both conserved end residues are part of each CDR3. The D gene is left open where the match is weak. Clone size, where shown, is once, few, many, or a class for clones that have expanded.

NA,TRBV7-9,TRBJ2-3,NA,TGTGCCAGCAGCTTCCAAACAGATACGCAGTATTTT,CASSFQTDTQYF
NA,TRBV7-2,TRBJ2-5,NA,TGTGCCAGCAGACCTGCGGGAGAGACCCAGTACTTC,CASRPAGETQYF
NA,TRBV18,TRBJ2-7,NA,TGTGCCAGCTCACAATTCTCCCTACAGAGTACCTACGAGCAGTACTTC,CASSQFSLQSTYEQYF
TRBD1,TRBV6-1,TRBJ2-5,NA,TGTGCCAGCAGTGCCACTTGGACAGGGGGCGAGGAGACCCAGTACTTC,CASSATWTGGEETQYF
NA,TRBV9,TRBJ2-3,NA,TGTGCCAGCAGTGACGGGAGTGCAGATACGCAGTATTTT,CASSDGSADTQYF
TRBD2,TRBV10-2,TRBJ2-7,NA,TGCGCCAGCAGGGAGACTAGCGGGAGTTTGGACGAGCAGTACTTC,CASRETSGSLDEQYF
TRBD1,TRBV5-6,TRBJ1-5,NA,TGTGCCAGCAGCTTAGACAGGGGCCGTCAGCCCCAGCATTTT,CASSLDRGRQPQHF
TRBD2,TRBV7-3,TRBJ2-2,once,TGTGCCAGCAGCCGCACTAGCGGGACGAACACCGGGGAGCTGTTTTTT,CASSRTSGTNTGELFF
NA,TRBV28,TRBJ1-1,few,TGTGCCAGCTTAACAGGGACTGAAGCTTTCTTT,CASLTGTEAFF
TRBD2,TRBV6-5,TRBJ2-5,NA,TGTGCCAGCGGAAGACTAGCCGCACCCCAAGAGACCCAGTACTTC,CASGRLAAPQETQYF
NA,TRBV27,TRBJ2-1,NA,TGTGCCAGCAGTTTATTATCCGGGAATAATGAGCAGTTCTTC,CASSLLSGNNEQFF
NA,TRBV19,TRBJ1-1,NA,TGTGCCAGTAGTATTGTTTGGGGCACCACTGAAGCTTTCTTT,CASSIVWGTTEAFF
NA,TRBV9,TRBJ2-1,NA,TGTGCCAGCAGCGTGACAGGAGAGAACAATGAGCAGTTCTTC,CASSVTGENNEQFF
NA,TRBV19,TRBJ1-2,NA,TGTGCCAGTAGCCCCGGCGGAGTCCCCAACTATGGCTACACCTTC,CASSPGGVPNYGYTF
NA,TRBV5-1,TRBJ2-1,NA,TGCGCCAGCAGCTTACGAGCCTTCGGGAGAACGAATGAGCAGTTCTTC,CASSLRAFGRTNEQFF
NA,TRBV27,TRBJ2-3,NA,TGTGCCAGCAGCCCCAGCAGCGGTCTGCTCACAGATACGCAGTATTTT,CASSPSSGLLTDTQYF
TRBD1,TRBV28,TRBJ1-1,few,TGTGCCAGCAGTTTATCCGCACAGGGGGCTTGGACTGAAGCTTTCTTT,CASSLSAQGAWTEAFF
TRBD2,TRBV9,TRBJ2-2,few,TGTGCCAGCAGCGTAGGGCCGAACAGCGGGAGGGACCCGAACACCGGGGAGCTGTTTTTT,CASSVGPNSGRDPNTGELFF
NA,TRBV11-2,TRBJ1-1,NA,TGTGCCAGCAGCTTGGACAGACTGAACACTGAAGCTTTCTTT,CASSLDRLNTEAFF
NA,TRBV6-5,TRBJ2-3,NA,TGTGCCAGCAGTTACGTTGAGGACACAGATACGCAGTATTTT,CASSYVEDTDTQYF
NA,TRBV9,TRBJ2-1,NA,TGTGCCAGCAGCGTAGCTACGCGGGGCTCCTACAATGAGCAGTTCTTC,CASSVATRGSYNEQFF
TRBD1,TRBV28,TRBJ1-2,NA,TGTGCCAGCAGCTCGCGGACAGGGGATATTAATGGCTACACCTTC,CASSSRTGDINGYTF
NA,TRBV4-2,TRBJ2-3,NA,TGTGCCAGCGGCCAAATAGGGGAACCGGCAGATACGCAGTATTTT,CASGQIGEPADTQYF
TRBD1,TRBV6-1,TRBJ1-5,NA,TGTGCCAGCAGTGAAACATACAGGGGGCGCGGGGTCCAGCCCCAGCATTTT,CASSETYRGRGVQPQHF
NA,TRBV19,TRBJ1-2,NA,TGTGCCAGTAACTCCGAGAGAGCGGCGATTAACTATGGCTACACCTTC,CASNSERAAINYGYTF
NA,TRBV7-9,TRBJ1-6,NA,TGTGCCAGCAGCTTAGGTGTTGTCTCAGGGGATGATTCACCCCTCCACTTT,CASSLGVVSGDDSPLHF
NA,TRBV5-6,TRBJ2-5,NA,TGTGCCAGCAGCTGGGCTAGCAAGCCTCTACAAGAGACCCAGTACTTC,CASSWASKPLQETQYF
NA,TRBV19,TRBJ1-5,NA,TGTGCCAGTAGTGTATGGGGCGGACAGCCCCAGCATTTT,CASSVWGGQPQHF
NA,TRBV19,TRBJ2-7,NA,TGTGCCAGTAGTATCCGGGGGAGCTCCTACGAGCAGTACTTC,CASSIRGSSYEQYF
NA,TRBV7-6,TRBJ1-5,NA,TGTGCCAGCAGCTTACAAGGGGATCAGCCCCAGCATTTT,CASSLQGDQPQHF
NA,TRBV7-9,TRBJ2-3,NA,TGTGCCAGCAGCTTAGCGCCCACTACCGGCACAGATACGCAGTATTTT,CASSLAPTTGTDTQYF
TRBD1,TRBV6-5,TRBJ2-7,NA,TGTGCCAGCAGTTACTCCGACAGGGGCTACGAGCAGTACTTC,CASSYSDRGYEQYF
NA,TRBV2,TRBJ1-2,NA,TGTGCCAGCAGGGGGGGGGAAGGCTACACCTTC,CASRGGEGYTF
TRBD1,TRBV28,TRBJ2-5,NA,TGTGCCAGCAGGTTCCTACAGGGGGCTGGAGAGACCCAGTACTTC,CASRFLQGAGETQYF
NA,TRBV5-1,TRBJ2-3,NA,TGCGCCAGCAGCTTGGGAAATAGCGGCGCCACAGATACGCAGTATTTT,CASSLGNSGATDTQYF
TRBD2,TRBV5-4,TRBJ2-3,NA,TGTGCCAGCAGTTTTATGGGACTAGCGGGAGATACGCAGTATTTT,CASSFMGLAGDTQYF
NA,TRBV6-5,TRBJ2-1,few,TGTGCCAGCAGTCCCTCGGGTGGGGGGTACAATGAGCAGTTCTTC,CASSPSGGGYNEQFF
TRBD1,TRBV28,TRBJ1-2,NA,TGTGCCAGCAGTGAGGGGGCGGGCTATGGCTACACCTTC,CASSEGAGYGYTF
NA,TRBV9,TRBJ1-3,NA,TGTGCCAGCAGCGTAGGTGACATTTTTGGAAACACCATATATTTT,CASSVGDIFGNTIYF
NA,TRBV6-5,TRBJ2-5,few,TGTGCCAGCAGCGGACTACGAGTCTCAGAGACCCAGTACTTC,CASSGLRVSETQYF
TRBD1,TRBV23-1,TRBJ1-4,NA,TGCGCCAGCAGTCAGCCCCTACGTGGGACAGGAAATGAAAAACTGTTTTTT,CASSQPLRGTGNEKLFF
TRBD1,TRBV7-9,TRBJ2-7,few,TGTGCCAGCAGGTTACCGGGACAGGGTCTCGACGAGCAGTACTTC,CASRLPGQGLDEQYF
NA,TRBV19,TRBJ2-7,NA,TGTGCCAGTAGTAACAGGGCCTACGAGCAGTACTTC,CASSNRAYEQYF
TRBD2,TRBV4-3,TRBJ2-3,NA,TGCGCCAGCAGCCAAGGCGGGACTAGCGGCACAGATACGCAGTATTTT,CASSQGGTSGTDTQYF